Shown below are 3 T cell receptor beta chains from a single sample sequenced in a study of blood T cell repertoires in COVID-19. Data came from immunoSEQ multiplex PCR; TCRdb stores just in-frame clones and leaves some out. The sample carries about 210,000 clones, approximately 91% recorded once. Sequencing was carried out using peripheral blood. Receptor source: a woman aged 40 to 49 with acute or convalescent COVID-19.

The genes are TRBV9 and TRBJ1-2; TRBD1 matches 9 bases. V lost 3 bases to trimming and J lost 1 base; unmatched junction nucleotides: 7. Germline lookup yields CDR1 SGDLS and CDR2 YYNGEE. There are 16 residues in the CDR3. CDR3 in amino acids: CASSAPLGQGNYGYTF. CDR3 sequence (DNA): TGTGCCAGCAGCGCCCCTCTGGGACAGGGTAACTATGGCTACACCTTC.

The V call is TRBV27, the J call TRBJ1-1, with D possibly TRBD1 on 5 matching bases. This CDR3 is built from 13 residues. Trimming took off 5 bases at V and 7 bases at J, with 14 bases between the two ends. The germline gives CDR1 MNHEY, CDR2 SMNVEV (reference sequence). The CDR3 nucleotides are TGTGCCAGCAGTCCCGACAGAAGAGGTGAAGCTTTCTTT. It is translated as CASSPDRRGEAFF.

V and J are TRBV12-3 or TRBV12-4 and TRBJ2-1; D unresolved. V was clipped by 4 bases and J by 10 bases, with 11 bases between them. This CDR3 has 12 amino acids. For the CDR3, the DNA is TGTGCCAGCAGTTCAGGTTTCGGAGAGCAGTTCTTC. Its translation is CASSSGFGEQFF.